A single sample gave rise to the 10 T cell receptor beta chains below, sequenced in a study of blood T cells in healthy people across ages (dated by TCRdb to the mid-2010s). The protocol used for the library was 5' RACE. The instrument was an Illumina HiSeq 2500. A second PCR of about 7 to 12 cycles was performed with a sample-barcoded 5' primer and a J-beta primer mix. TCRdb redid the processing of the public reads, applying fastp at Q25 and MiXCR, and retained in-frame beta chains. When rows share a CDR3 protein, they turn into one entry using the most common DNA and genes. The sample table records roughly 1.5 million distinct CDR3 sequences; under 55% of these occur just once. Under 5% of the sample comes from the top ten. Sample: blood. The source of these receptors is a woman between 18 and 30 years old in good health.

The V gene is TRBV20-1, the J gene TRBJ1-2; D not resolved. This CDR3 contains 11 residues. From germline, CDR1 is DFQATT and CDR2 SNEGSKA (reference sequence). The V end was cut by 3 bases, the J end by 3 bases, with 5 bases between. The CDR3 region is CSASIDYGYTF. The CDR3 DNA is TGCAGTGCTAGTATCGACTATGGCTACACCTTC.

J is TRBJ1-1 and V is TRBV12-3 or TRBV12-4, with 7 nucleotides matching TRBD1. The CDR3 has 18 residues. The ends lost 0 bases at V and 1 base at J; junction bases unmatched: 11. DNA for the CDR3: TGTGCCAGCAGTTTAGCTGGCAGGGGGTTAGTGAAGAACACTGAAGCTTTCTTT. This translates into CASSLAGRGLVKNTEAFF.

The chain employs TRBV24-1 and TRBJ2-2; D is ambiguous. Between the trimmed V and J ends, which lost 10 bases and 2 bases, there was a span of 16 bases. The CDR3 covers 15 residues. Germline values: CDR1 KGHDR, CDR2 SFDVKD. DNA for the CDR3: TGTGCCACGGGAAGTACTCGCCCTAACACCGGGGAGCTGTTTTTT. This encodes CATGSTRPNTGELFF.

This chain connects TRBV6-5 to TRBJ2-1; D unclear. This CDR3 is 15 amino acids long. The germline V gene has CDR1 MNHEY and CDR2 SVGAGI. V was cut by 2 bases and J by 6 bases, with 14 bases left in between. CDR3: CASSYMGSGVNEQFF. In nucleotides, the CDR3 is TGTGCCAGCAGTTACATGGGAAGTGGGGTCAATGAGCAGTTCTTC.

In this sample, this clonotype turned up a few times. This chain uses TRBV29-1 with TRBJ2-3, with D hard to call. The CDR3 consists of 15 residues. The germline V and J ends were trimmed by 7 bases and 0 bases, with 17 bases remaining between them. Germline CDR1 and CDR2: SQVTM and ANQGSEA. For the CDR3, the DNA is TGCAGCGCTACTTGGCAGGCGTCTAGCACAGATACGCAGTATTTT. It codes for CSATWQASSTDTQYF.

This clonotype was recorded at least ten times. The chain carries TRBV29-1 and TRBJ2-1, with 10 nucleotides matching TRBD1. Losses at the gene ends were 4 bases for V and 4 bases for J; bases not matched to a gene: 4. CDR3 size: 14 residues. The V gene's germline CDR1 is SQVTM and CDR2 ANQGSEA. CDR3 residues: CSVARTGGYNEQFF. CDR3 nucleotides: TGCAGCGTTGCGAGGACAGGGGGGTACAATGAGCAGTTCTTC.

The rearrangement joins TRBV27 to TRBJ1-2, with D perhaps matching TRBD1 (5 bases). Trimming removed 9 bases at V and 2 bases at J, with 16 bases between. Per germline, CDR1 MNHEY and CDR2 SMNVEV (reference sequence). This CDR3 has 14 amino acids. CDR3 coding DNA: TGTGCCAGTACTTCCGGGACGGGGAACTATGGCTACACCTTC. Residues: CASTSGTGNYGYTF.

As to this clonotype: At one boundary the junction diverges from the germline segment, which might be a read error. The chain links TRBV12-3 or TRBV12-4 to TRBJ1-4; D remains ambiguous. The CDR3 loop spans 13 amino acids. DNA for the CDR3: TGTGCCGTCAAAGAGCTAGCTAGTGAAAACCTGTTTTTT. This encodes CAVKELASENLFF.

The V gene is TRBV18, the J gene TRBJ2-6, with unresolved D. This CDR3 has 18 amino acids. Germline CDR1 KGHSH, CDR2 LQKENI. V dropped 2 bases and J dropped 1 base, with 15 bases sitting between them. The CDR3 nucleotides are TGTGCCAGCTCACCAAGAGCCGCAGCTCCTTCTGGGGCCAACGTCCTGACTTTC. Translating it yields CASSPRAAAPSGANVLTF.

This clonotype was seen a few times. V usage is TRBV10-3 and J usage is TRBJ2-1; D is undetermined. This CDR3 is 15 amino acids long. Trimming took 2 bases from V and 0 from J, leaving 8 bases between them. The germline V gene encodes CDR1 ENHRY and CDR2 SYGVKD. The CDR3 reads CAISESVSSYNEQFF. The CDR3 nucleotides read TGTGCCATCAGTGAGAGCGTGAGCTCCTACAATGAGCAGTTCTTC.